This TCR beta chain is from a study of multiple sclerosis patients with progressive multifocal leukoencephalopathy. The length of the CDR3 is 15 residues. The germline CDR1 and CDR2 sequences are SGHVS and FNYEAQ. Trimming shortened V by 5 bases and J by 3 bases, and 17 bases separated the two germline ends. Time point in this sample: time of PML onset. Between about 16 and 60 months of natalizumab therapy passed before PML developed in these natalizumab-treated patients. TCRdb's table, derived via immunoSEQ multiplex PCR, lists solely in-frame clones and lacks some. The data contain roughly 28,000 clones, 75% to 90% of them singletons.

V is TRBV7-6 and J is TRBJ2-7; D might be TRBD2 (5 bases). Sequencing used PBMCs, obtained from a patient treated with natalizumab. The TCR comes from a woman in her 30s with progressive multifocal leukoencephalopathy. In nucleotides, the CDR3 is TGTGCCAGCAGCACCCGGGGTGATCCGGGCTACGAGCAGTACTTC. The encoded protein is CASSTRGDPGYEQYF.